This TCR beta chain was sequenced in a study of CD8 T cells in Susac syndrome. The length of the CDR3 is 15 residues. V was pared by 1 base and J by 4 bases, with 14 bases between. CDR1 and CDR2 (germline): SGHNT, YYREEE (reference sequence). It was with random hexamers that roughly 0.5 to 1 ug RNA was reverse transcribed. One entry per CDR3 protein results from TCRdb running MiXCR on the immunoSEQ multiplex PCR reads. In the table there are 170,000 or so distinct CDR3 sequences, about 94% of which are singletons. The sequence was collected from a human donor with multiple sclerosis. The sequencing sample was made of CD4+ T cells from PBMCs. The gene calls are TRBV5-4 and TRBJ1-2; weak D call: TRBD1 (5 bases). The DNA for the CDR3 is TGTGCCAGCAGCTTGTGGGCCGGGGGAACCTATGGCTACACCTTC. Translating gives CASSLWAGGTYGYTF. Based on the CDR3 plus reference TRBV5-4 and TRBJ1-2, the full variable domain is ETGVTQSPTHLIKTRGQQVTLRCSSQSGHNTVSWYQQALGQGPQFIFQYYREEENGRGNFPPRFSGLQFPNYSSELNVNALELDDSALYLCASSLWAGGTYGYTFGSGTRLTVV.